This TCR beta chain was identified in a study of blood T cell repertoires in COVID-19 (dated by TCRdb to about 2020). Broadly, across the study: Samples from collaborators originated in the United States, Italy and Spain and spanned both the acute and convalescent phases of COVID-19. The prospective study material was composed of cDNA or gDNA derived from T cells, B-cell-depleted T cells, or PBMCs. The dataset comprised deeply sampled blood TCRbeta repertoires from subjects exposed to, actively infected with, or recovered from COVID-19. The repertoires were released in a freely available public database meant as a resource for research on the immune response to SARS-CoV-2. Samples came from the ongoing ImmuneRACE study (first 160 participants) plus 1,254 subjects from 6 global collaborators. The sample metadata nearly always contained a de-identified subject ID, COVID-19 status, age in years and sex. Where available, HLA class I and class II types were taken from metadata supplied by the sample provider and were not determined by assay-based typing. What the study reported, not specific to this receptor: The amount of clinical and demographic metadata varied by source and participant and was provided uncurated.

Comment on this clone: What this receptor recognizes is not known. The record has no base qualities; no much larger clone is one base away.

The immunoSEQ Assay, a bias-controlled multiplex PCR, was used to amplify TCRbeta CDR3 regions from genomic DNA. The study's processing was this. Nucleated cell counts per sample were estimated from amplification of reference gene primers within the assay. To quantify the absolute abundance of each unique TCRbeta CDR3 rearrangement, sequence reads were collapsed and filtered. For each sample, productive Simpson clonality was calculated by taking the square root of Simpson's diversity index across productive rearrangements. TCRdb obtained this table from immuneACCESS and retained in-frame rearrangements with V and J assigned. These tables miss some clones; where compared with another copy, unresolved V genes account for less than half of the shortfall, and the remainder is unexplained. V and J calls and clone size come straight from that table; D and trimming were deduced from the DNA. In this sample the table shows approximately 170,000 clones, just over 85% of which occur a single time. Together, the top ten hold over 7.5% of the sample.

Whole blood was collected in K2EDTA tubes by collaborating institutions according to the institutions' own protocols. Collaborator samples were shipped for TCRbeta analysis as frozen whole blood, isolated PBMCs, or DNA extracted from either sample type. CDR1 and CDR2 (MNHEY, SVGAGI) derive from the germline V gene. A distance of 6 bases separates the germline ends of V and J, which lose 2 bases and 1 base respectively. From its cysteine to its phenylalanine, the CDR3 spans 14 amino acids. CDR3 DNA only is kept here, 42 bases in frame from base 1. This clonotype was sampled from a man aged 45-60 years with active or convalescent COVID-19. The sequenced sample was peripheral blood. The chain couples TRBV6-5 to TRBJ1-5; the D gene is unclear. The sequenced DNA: TGTGCCAGCAGTTACCGAGAGAGCAATCAGCCCCAGCATTTT. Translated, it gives CASSYRESNQPQHF.